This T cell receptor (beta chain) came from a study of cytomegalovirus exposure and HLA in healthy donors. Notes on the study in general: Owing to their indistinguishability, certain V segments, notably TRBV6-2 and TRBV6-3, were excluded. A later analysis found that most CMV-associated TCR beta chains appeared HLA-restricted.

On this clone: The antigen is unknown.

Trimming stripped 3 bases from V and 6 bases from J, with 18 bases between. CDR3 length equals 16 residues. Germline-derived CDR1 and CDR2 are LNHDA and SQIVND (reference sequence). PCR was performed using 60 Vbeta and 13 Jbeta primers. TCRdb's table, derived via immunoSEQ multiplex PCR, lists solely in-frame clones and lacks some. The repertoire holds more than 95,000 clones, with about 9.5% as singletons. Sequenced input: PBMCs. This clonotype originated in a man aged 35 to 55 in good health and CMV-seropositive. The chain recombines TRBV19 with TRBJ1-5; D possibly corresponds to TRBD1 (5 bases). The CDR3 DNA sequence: TGTGCCAGTAGTATGGGGGGAGGGGCATTCACTCAGCCCCAGCATTTT. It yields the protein CASSMGGGAFTQPQHF.